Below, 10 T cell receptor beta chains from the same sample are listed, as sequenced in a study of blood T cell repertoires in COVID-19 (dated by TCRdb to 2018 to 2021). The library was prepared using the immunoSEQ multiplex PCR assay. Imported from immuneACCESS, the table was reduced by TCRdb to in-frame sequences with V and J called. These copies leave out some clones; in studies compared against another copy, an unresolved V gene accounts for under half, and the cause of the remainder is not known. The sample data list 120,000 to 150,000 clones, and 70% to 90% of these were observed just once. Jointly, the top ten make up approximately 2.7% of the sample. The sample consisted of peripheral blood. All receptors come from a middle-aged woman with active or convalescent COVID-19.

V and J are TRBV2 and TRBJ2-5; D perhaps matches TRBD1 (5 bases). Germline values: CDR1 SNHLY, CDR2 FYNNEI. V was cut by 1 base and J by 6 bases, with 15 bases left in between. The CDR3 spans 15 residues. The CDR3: CASSEGPRGPKTQYF. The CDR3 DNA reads TGTGCCAGCAGTGAAGGGCCAAGGGGCCCCAAGACCCAGTACTTC.

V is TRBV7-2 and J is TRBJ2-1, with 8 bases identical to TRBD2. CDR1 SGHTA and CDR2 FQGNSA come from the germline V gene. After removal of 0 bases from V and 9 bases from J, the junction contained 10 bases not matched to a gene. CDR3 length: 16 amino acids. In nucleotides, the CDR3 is TGTGCCAGCAGCTTAGCTTCGGGGGGGGGTATCGGTGAGCAGTTCTTC. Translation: CASSLASGGGIGEQFF. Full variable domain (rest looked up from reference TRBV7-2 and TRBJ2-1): GAGVSQSPSNKVTEKGKDVELRCDPISGHTALYWYRQSLGQGLEFLIYFQGNSAPDKSGLPSDRFSAERTGGSVSTLTIQRTQQEDSAVYLCASSLASGGGIGEQFFGPGTRLTVL.

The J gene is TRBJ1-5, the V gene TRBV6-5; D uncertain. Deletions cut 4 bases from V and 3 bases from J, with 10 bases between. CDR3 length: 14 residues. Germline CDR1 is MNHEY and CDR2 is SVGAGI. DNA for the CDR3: TGTGCCAGCAGTTTTTACTTATACAATCAGCCCCAGCATTTT. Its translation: CASSFYLYNQPQHF.

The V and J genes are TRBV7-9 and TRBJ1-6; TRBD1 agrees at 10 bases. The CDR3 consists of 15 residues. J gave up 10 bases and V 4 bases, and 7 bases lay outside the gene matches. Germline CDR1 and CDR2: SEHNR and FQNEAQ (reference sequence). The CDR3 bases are TGTGCCAGCAGCTCGACCGGGACAGGGGACTCACCCCTCCACTTT. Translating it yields CASSSTGTGDSPLHF.

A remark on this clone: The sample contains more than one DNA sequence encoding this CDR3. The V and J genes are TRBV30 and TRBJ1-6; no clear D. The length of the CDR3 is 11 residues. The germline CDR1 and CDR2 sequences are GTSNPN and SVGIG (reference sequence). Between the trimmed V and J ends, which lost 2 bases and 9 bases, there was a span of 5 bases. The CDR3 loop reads CAWSRGSPLHF. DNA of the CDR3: TGTGCCTGGAGTCGGGGTTCACCCCTCCACTTT.

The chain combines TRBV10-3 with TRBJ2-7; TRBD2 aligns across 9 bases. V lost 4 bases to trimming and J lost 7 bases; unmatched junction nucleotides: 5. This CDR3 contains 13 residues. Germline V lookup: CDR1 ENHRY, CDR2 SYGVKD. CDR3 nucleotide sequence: TGTGCCATCAGTGTAAAGACTAGCGGTGAGCAGTACTTC. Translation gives CAISVKTSGEQYF.

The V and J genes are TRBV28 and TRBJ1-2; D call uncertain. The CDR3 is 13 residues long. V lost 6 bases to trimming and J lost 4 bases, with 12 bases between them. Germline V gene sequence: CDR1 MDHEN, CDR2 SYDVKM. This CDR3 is CASSTSAGYGYTF. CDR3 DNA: TGTGCCAGCAGCACCTCCGCAGGCTATGGCTACACCTTC.

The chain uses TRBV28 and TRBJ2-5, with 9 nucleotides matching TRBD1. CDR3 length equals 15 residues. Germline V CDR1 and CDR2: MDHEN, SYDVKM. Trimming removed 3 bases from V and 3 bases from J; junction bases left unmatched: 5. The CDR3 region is CASSFSGTGKETQYF. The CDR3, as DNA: TGTGCCAGCAGTTTCTCCGGGACAGGGAAAGAGACCCAGTACTTC. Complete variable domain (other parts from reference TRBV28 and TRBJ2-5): DVKVTQSSRYLVKRTGEKVFLECVQDMDHENMFWYRQDPGLGLRLIYFSYDVKMKEKGDIPEGYSVSREKKERFSLILESASTNQTSMYLCASSFSGTGKETQYFGPGTRLLVL.

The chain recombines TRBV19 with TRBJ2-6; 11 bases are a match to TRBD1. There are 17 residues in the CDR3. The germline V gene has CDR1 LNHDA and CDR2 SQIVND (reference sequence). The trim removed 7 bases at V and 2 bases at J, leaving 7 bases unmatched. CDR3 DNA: TGTGCCAGTATGCTGGGACAGGGGGTTACTGGGGCCAACGTCCTGACTTTC. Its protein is CASMLGQGVTGANVLTF.

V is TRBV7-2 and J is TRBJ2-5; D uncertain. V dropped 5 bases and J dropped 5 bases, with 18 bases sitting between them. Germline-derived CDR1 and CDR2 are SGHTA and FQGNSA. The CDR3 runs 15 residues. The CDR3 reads CASSPRVGGLETQYF. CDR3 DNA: TGTGCCAGCAGCCCTCGGGTCGGTGGTTTGGAGACCCAGTACTTC. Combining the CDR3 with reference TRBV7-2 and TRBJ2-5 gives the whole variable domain GAGVSQSPSNKVTEKGKDVELRCDPISGHTALYWYRQSLGQGLEFLIYFQGNSAPDKSGLPSDRFSAERTGGSVSTLTIQRTQQEDSAVYLCASSPRVGGLETQYFGPGTRLLVL.